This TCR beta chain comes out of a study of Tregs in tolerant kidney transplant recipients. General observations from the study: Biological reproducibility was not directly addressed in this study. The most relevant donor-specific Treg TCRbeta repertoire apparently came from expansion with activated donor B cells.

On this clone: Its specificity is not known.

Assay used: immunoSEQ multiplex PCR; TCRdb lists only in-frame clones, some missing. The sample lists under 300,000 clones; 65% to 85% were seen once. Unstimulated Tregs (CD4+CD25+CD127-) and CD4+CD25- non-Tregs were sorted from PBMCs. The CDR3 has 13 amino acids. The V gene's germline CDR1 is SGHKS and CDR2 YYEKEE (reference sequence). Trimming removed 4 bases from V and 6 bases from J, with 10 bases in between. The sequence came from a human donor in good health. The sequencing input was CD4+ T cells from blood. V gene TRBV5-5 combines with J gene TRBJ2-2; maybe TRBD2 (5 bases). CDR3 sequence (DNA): TGTGCCAGCAGCCGTCCTAGCTCCGGGGAGCTGTTTTTT. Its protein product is CASSRPSSGELFF. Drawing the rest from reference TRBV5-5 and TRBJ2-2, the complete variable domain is DAGVTQSPTHLIKTRGQQVTLRCSPISGHKSVSWYQQVLGQGPQFIFQYYEKEERGRGNFPDRFSARQFPNYSSELNVNALLLGDSALYLCASSRPSSGELFFGEGSRLTVL.